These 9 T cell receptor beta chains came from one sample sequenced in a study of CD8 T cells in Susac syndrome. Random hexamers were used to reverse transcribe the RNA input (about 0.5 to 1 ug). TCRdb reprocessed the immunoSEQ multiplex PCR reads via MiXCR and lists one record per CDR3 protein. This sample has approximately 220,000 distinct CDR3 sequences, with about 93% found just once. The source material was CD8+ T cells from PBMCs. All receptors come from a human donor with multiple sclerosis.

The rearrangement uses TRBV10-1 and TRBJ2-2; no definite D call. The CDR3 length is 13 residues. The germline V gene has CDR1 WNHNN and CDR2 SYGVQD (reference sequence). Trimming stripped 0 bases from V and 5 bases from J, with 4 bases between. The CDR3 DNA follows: TGCGCCAGCAGTGAGTCGTTGACCGGGGAGCTGTTTTTT. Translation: CASSESLTGELFF.

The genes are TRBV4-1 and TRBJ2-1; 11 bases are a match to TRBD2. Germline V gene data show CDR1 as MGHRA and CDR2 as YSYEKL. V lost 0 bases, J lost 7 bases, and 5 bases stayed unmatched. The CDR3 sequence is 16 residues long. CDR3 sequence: CASSQDPASGRNEQFF. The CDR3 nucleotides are TGCGCCAGCAGCCAAGATCCGGCTAGCGGGAGGAATGAGCAGTTCTTC.

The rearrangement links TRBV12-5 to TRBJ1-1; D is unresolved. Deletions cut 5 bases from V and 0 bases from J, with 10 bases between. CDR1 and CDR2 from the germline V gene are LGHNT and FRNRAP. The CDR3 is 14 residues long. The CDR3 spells CASGPLLMNTEAFF. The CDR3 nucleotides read TGTGCTAGTGGTCCCCTCCTAATGAACACTGAAGCTTTCTTT.

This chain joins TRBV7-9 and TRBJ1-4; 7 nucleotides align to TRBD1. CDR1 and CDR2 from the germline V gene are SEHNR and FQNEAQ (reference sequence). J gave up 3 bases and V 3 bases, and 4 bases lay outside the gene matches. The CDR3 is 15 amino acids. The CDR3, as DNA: TGTGCCAGCAGCTTGGGGGACAGCTCTAATGAAAAACTGTTTTTT. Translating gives CASSLGDSSNEKLFF.

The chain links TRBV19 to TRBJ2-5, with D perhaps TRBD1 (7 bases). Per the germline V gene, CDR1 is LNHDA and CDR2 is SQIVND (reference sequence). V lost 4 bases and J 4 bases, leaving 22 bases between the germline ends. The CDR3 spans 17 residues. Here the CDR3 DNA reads TGTGCCAGTAGTACCGAACCCTCAGGGGGGTTCGGAGAGACCCAGTACTTC. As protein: CASSTEPSGGFGETQYF.

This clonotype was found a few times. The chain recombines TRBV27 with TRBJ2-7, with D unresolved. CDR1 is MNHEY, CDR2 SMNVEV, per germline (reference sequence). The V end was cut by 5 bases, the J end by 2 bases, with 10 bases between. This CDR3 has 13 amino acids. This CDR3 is CASSDTPTYEQYF. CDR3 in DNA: TGTGCCAGCAGTGATACTCCGACCTACGAGCAGTACTTC.

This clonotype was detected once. The CDR3, as DNA: TGCGCCAGCAGCCACCAGACTAGCGGGAGGGCCGGGGAGCTGTTTTTT. The encoded protein is CASSHQTSGRAGELFF. The chain couples TRBV4-3 to TRBJ2-2, with 14 bases fitting TRBD2. The CDR3 sequence is 16 residues long. The germline V gene has CDR1 LGHNA and CDR2 YSLEER. The J segment lost 6 bases and the V segment lost 3 bases, leaving 3 bases of the junction unmatched.

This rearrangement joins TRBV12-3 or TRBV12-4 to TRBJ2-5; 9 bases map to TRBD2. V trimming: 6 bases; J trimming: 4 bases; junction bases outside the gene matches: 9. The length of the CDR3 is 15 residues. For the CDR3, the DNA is TGTGCCAGCAGAGATAGCGGGAGTTCGAGAGAGACCCAGTACTTC. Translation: CASRDSGSSRETQYF.

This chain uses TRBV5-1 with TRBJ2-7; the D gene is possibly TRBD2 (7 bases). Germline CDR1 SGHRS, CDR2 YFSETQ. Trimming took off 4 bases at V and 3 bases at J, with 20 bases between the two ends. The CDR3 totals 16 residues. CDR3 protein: CASSISRGGDGYEQYF. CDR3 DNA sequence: TGCGCCAGCAGCATATCCAGGGGAGGGGATGGCTACGAGCAGTACTTC.